This T cell receptor beta chain was identified during a study of blood T cells in healthy people across ages. In the case of this clonotype: Its antigen remains unidentified. The germline gene is not matched at one end of the junction; a read error may be the cause.

Study findings and constraints: Greater diversity and more naive CD4+ cells were seen in long-lived donors than in aged donors.

The CDR3 length is 15 residues. CDR1 and CDR2 (germline): SGHRS, YFSETQ. Alongside a J-beta primer mix, a sample-barcoded 5' primer served in a second PCR lasting about 7 to 11 cycles. CDR3-containing paired-end reads numbered at least 2.5 million in each sample. TCRdb processed the 5' RACE reads anew with MiXCR; each CDR3 protein has one entry. In the table there are about 830,000 distinct CDR3 sequences, roughly 60% of which are singletons. Individuals who donated were healthy Caucasians from Russia aged roughly 6 to 100. There were at least 5.5 micrograms of total RNA extracted from every sample. The receptor's source is a man aged 25-45 years in good health. Sequencing was performed on blood. This chain links TRBV5-1 with TRBJ2-1; 9 positions agree with TRBD2. The CDR3, as DNA: TGCGCCAGCAACTTGGCGCCGCGGGAGGGCAATGAGCAGTTCTTC. This translates into CASNLAPREGNEQFF.